Below are 20 T cell receptor beta chains sequenced from a single sample in a study of control samples from healthy donors and cancer patients. Profiled with immunoSEQ multiplex PCR; TCRdb holds only in-frame clones, not every one. This table holds approximately 70,000 clones, around 90% found once. Sequences were obtained from PBMCs. The receptor source for this set is a man aged 55-75 years with colorectal cancer.

The rearrangement links TRBV5-1 to TRBJ2-3; TRBD2 matches at 14 bases. This CDR3 region has 18 residues. Trimming cost V 2 bases and J 2 bases; bases outside gene matches: 7. Looked up from germline, CDR1 is SGHRS and CDR2 is YFSETQ. The CDR3 DNA is TGCGCCAGCAGCTTTGGGGTGACTAGCGGGGGGGCCACAGATACGCAGTATTTT. The encoded protein is CASSFGVTSGGATDTQYF.

This CDR3 is CASSLGEGVNTGELFF. In DNA form, the CDR3 reads TGCGCCAGCAGCTTGGGGGAAGGGGTAAACACCGGGGAGCTGTTTTTT. The chain links TRBV5-1 to TRBJ2-2, with D possibly being TRBD1 (5 bases). The CDR3 consists of 16 residues. V dropped 0 bases and J dropped 2 bases, with 11 bases sitting between them. Germline assignment: CDR1 SGHRS and CDR2 YFSETQ.

This clone appeared once. The rearrangement uses TRBV7-2 and TRBJ2-5; 12 bases are a match to TRBD2. V lost 4 bases and J lost 7; bases outside the gene matches: 10. The CDR3 runs to 16 residues. Germline CDR1 and CDR2: SGHTA and FQGNSA. The DNA for the CDR3 is TGTGCCAGCAGCTACGGACTAGCGGGGACGATGAGGACCCAGTACTTC. It codes for CASSYGLAGTMRTQYF.

The chain employs TRBV30 and TRBJ1-4; D remains unclear. The CDR3 loop spans 12 amino acids. Germline V gene data show CDR1 as GTSNPN and CDR2 as SVGIG (reference sequence). V was trimmed by 3 bases and J by 12 bases, leaving 14 bases between them. The CDR3 DNA reads as TGTGCCTGGAGCACCGGGATTTCGGAACTGTTTTTT. Its translation: CAWSTGISELFF.

This clone has only one observation. DNA for the CDR3: TGTGCCAGCAGTCAGCGGGGGTCCTACAATGAGCAGTTCTTC. Its protein product is CASSQRGSYNEQFF. This chain links TRBV5-4 with TRBJ2-1, with 8 bases that match TRBD2. The trim removed 5 bases at V and 1 base at J, leaving 2 bases unmatched. The germline gives CDR1 SGHNT, CDR2 YYREEE (reference sequence). The CDR3 covers 14 residues.

The rearrangement links TRBV30 to TRBJ1-5; 9 nucleotides line up with TRBD1. With V trimmed by 7 bases and J by 2 bases, 3 bases remained unmatched. Germline V gene sequence: CDR1 GTSNPN, CDR2 SVGIG (reference sequence). This CDR3 contains 13 residues. CDR3 in amino acids: CALGQGGNQPQHF. As DNA, the CDR3 is TGTGCCTTGGGACAGGGAGGCAATCAGCCCCAGCATTTT.

The rearrangement links TRBV12-3 or TRBV12-4 to TRBJ2-5; no clear D. There are 12 residues in the CDR3. Trimming removed 5 bases at V and 5 bases at J, with 9 bases between. The CDR3 sequence is CASSPRPETQYF. The CDR3 nucleotides read TGTGCCAGCAGTCCACGTCCGGAGACCCAGTACTTC.

CDR3 residues: CASSLGPSQPQHF. The CDR3 region has the DNA TGTGCCAGCAGCCTCGGACCTTCTCAGCCCCAGCATTTT. This chain joins TRBV7-3 and TRBJ1-5, with D unresolved. Germline CDR1 and CDR2: SGHTA and FQGTGA. Trimming pared 5 bases from V and 6 bases from J, leaving 11 bases between. The CDR3 covers 13 residues.

This clone was detected once. The chain joins TRBV5-1 to TRBJ1-1; the D is unclear. The germline V gene encodes CDR1 SGHRS and CDR2 YFSETQ. This CDR3 is built from 14 residues. V was clipped by 6 bases and J by 0 bases, with 12 bases between them. CDR3 nucleotide sequence: TGCGCCAGCAACTCGGTACAGATGAACACTGAAGCTTTCTTT. Translated, it gives CASNSVQMNTEAFF.

This chain connects TRBV9 to TRBJ1-6; D is unresolved. This CDR3 region has 15 residues. CDR1 and CDR2 from the germline V gene are SGDLS and YYNGEE. V was clipped by 2 bases and J by 8 bases, with 14 bases between them. As DNA, the CDR3 is TGTGCCAGCAGCGTCGGACCAAGCCGGGATTCACCCCTCCACTTT. This translates into CASSVGPSRDSPLHF.

This rearrangement joins TRBV20-1 to TRBJ2-3; 11 bases line up with TRBD2. Germline CDR1 and CDR2: DFQATT and SNEGSKA (reference sequence). The CDR3 contains 19 residues. V was pared by 3 bases and J by 3 bases, with 17 bases of the junction left unmatched. Written as DNA, the CDR3 is TGCAGTGCTAGTCACCGGACAGGGGTAGCGGGGGGGCCGACAGATACGCAGTATTTT. Encoded protein: CSASHRTGVAGGPTDTQYF.

The J gene is TRBJ1-1, the V gene TRBV6-1, with D unresolved. Trimming shortened V by 1 base and J by 5 bases, and 8 bases separated the two germline ends. The CDR3 is 13 residues long. CDR1 is MNHNS and CDR2 is SASEGT in the germline V gene. The CDR3 DNA follows: TGTGCCAGCAGTGAAGTCCGGGGAACTGAAGCTTTCTTT. Its translation is CASSEVRGTEAFF.

This chain links TRBV3-1 (or the pseudogene TRBV3-2) with TRBJ1-1; the D is unclear. The CDR3 extends over 14 amino acids. In germline, CDR1 is LGHDT, CDR2 YNNKEL (reference sequence). V was pared by 1 base and J by 8 bases, with 14 bases between. CDR3 sequence: CASSQVVGFREAFF. Here the CDR3 DNA reads TGTGCCAGCAGCCAAGTCGTGGGGTTCCGGGAAGCTTTCTTT.

The gene calls are TRBV18 and TRBJ2-5, with unresolved D. Looked up from germline, CDR1 is KGHSH and CDR2 is LQKENI. There are 11 residues in the CDR3. Trimming removed 4 bases at V and 5 bases at J, with 5 bases between. The CDR3 sequence: CASSHSETQYF. The CDR3 DNA reads as TGTGCCAGCTCACATTCGGAGACCCAGTACTTC.

CDR3 nucleotide sequence: TGTGCCAGCTCACCGGGCAGGGGGCGCGGAGAGACCCAGTACTTC. It is translated as CASSPGRGRGETQYF. V is TRBV18 and J is TRBJ2-5; 8 bases match TRBD1. Germline lookup yields CDR1 KGHSH and CDR2 LQKENI. V shed 3 bases and J 4 bases; nucleotides not matched to a gene: 7. The CDR3 length is 15 residues.

This clone was seen a few times. V gene TRBV18 combines with J gene TRBJ1-1; no clear D. With 3 bases removed from V and 1 base from J, the gap between germline ends came to 12 bases. Per the germline V gene, CDR1 is KGHSH and CDR2 is LQKENI. The CDR3 is made up of 15 amino acids. Here the CDR3 DNA reads TGTGCCAGCTCACCTCGTCCCCGGGAGAACACTGAAGCTTTCTTT. Protein: CASSPRPRENTEAFF.

The chain is built from TRBV6-8 and TRBJ2-4; D is ambiguous. The germline V gene encodes CDR1 MNHGY and CDR2 SAAAGT. The CDR3 consists of 14 residues. Trimming stripped 8 bases from V and 2 bases from J, with 13 bases between. The CDR3 nucleotides are TGTGCCAGCGGCAAGACGATCCCCAAAAACATTCAGTACTTC. Translating it yields CASGKTIPKNIQYF.

The chain links TRBV27 to TRBJ1-2; TRBD1 matches at 7 bases. This CDR3 is 16 amino acids long. Germline V lookup: CDR1 MNHEY, CDR2 SMNVEV (reference sequence). V lost 5 bases to trimming and J lost 0 bases; unmatched junction nucleotides: 9. Written as DNA, the CDR3 is TGTGCCAGCAGTCCCTACAGGGGTTCGACTAACTATGGCTACACCTTC. Protein sequence: CASSPYRGSTNYGYTF.

The chain recombines TRBV7-9 with TRBJ2-2; 7 nucleotides agree with TRBD2. CDR3 length: 12 residues. Germline CDR1 is SEHNR and CDR2 is FQNEAQ (reference sequence). Trimming at V came to 4 bases and at J to 8 bases, leaving 1 base not matched to a gene. The CDR3 loop reads CASSSLAGELFF. The DNA for the CDR3 is TGTGCCAGCAGCTCACTAGCGGGGGAGCTGTTTTTT.

The chain links TRBV3-1 (or the pseudogene TRBV3-2) to TRBJ1-2; D is uncertain. This CDR3 comprises 11 residues. The germline V gene encodes CDR1 LGHDT and CDR2 YNNKEL (reference sequence). V was trimmed by 3 bases and J by 8 bases, leaving 7 bases between them. For the CDR3, the DNA is TGTGCCAGCAGCCAGGGCGTAGGCTACACCTTC. The encoded protein is CASSQGVGYTF.